These 24 T cell receptor beta chains came from one sample sequenced in a study of T cells in Graves' hyperthyroidism and ophthalmopathy. Authors of the study amplified TCR beta CDR3 regions from RNA transcripts. Initially, a first-round RT-PCR of the TCR CDR3 employed the HTBI primer set. TCRdb redid the calling of the multiplex PCR reads with MiXCR, one entry per CDR3 protein. The profile shows hundreds of thousands of distinct CDR3 sequences, 20% of them singletons. The sample comprised blood. The origin of the receptors is a man in his forties with Graves' ophthalmopathy.

This clonotype was seen repeatedly, ten times or more. The chain carries TRBV27 and TRBJ2-3; D is unclear. Germline V gene sequence: CDR1 MNHEY, CDR2 SMNVEV (reference sequence). This CDR3 contains 16 residues. The V gene lost 8 bases and the J gene lost 2 bases, with 20 bases spanning the gap. CDR3 nucleotides: TGTGCCAGCTCCCCGCGTCGTGGGTTCTTCACAGATACGCAGTATTTT. It encodes CASSPRRGFFTDTQYF.

CDR3 residues: CASSLTKTSPLHF. CDR3 sequence (DNA): TGTGCCAGCAGCTTAACGAAAACTTCACCCCTCCACTTT. The chain has TRBV7-3 and TRBJ1-6; D not certain. V lost 0 bases, J lost 9 bases, and 6 bases lay in between. This CDR3 contains 13 residues. The germline V gene encodes CDR1 SGHTA and CDR2 FQGTGA.

The CDR3 reads CASLQGTISGNTIYF. CDR3 in DNA: TGTGCCAGCTTACAGGGAACAATCTCTGGAAACACCATATATTTT. V is TRBV28 and J is TRBJ1-3; possibly TRBD1 for D (6 bases). Looked up from germline, CDR1 is MDHEN and CDR2 is SYDVKM. The V and J ends lost 8 bases and 0 bases respectively, with 14 bases between them. The CDR3 covers 15 residues.

The V gene is TRBV12-3 or TRBV12-4, the J gene TRBJ2-2; 10 bases align to TRBD2. This CDR3 is 16 amino acids long. Losses at the gene ends were 7 bases for V and 8 bases for J; bases not matched to a gene: 13. The CDR3 loop is CASKQRGSGRTGELFF. Written as DNA, the CDR3 is TGTGCCAGCAAACAGCGGGGTAGCGGGAGGACTGGGGAGCTGTTTTTT.

This clonotype was observed a handful of times. The chain combines TRBV15 with TRBJ2-5; D assignment may be TRBD1 or TRBD2 (5 bases each). This CDR3 region has 17 residues. Germline lookup yields CDR1 LNHNV and CDR2 YYDKDF (reference sequence). V was trimmed by 0 bases and J by 1 base, leaving 15 bases between them. CDR3 sequence reads: CATSRDRGGAAQETQYF. The CDR3 DNA sequence: TGTGCCACCAGCAGAGATCGTGGGGGAGCCGCCCAAGAGACCCAGTACTTC.

The sample holds many counts of this clonotype. The genes are TRBV3-1 and TRBJ2-1; TRBD2 aligns across 8 bases. From germline, CDR1 is LGHDT and CDR2 YNNKEL (reference sequence). The junction had 3 bases not matched to a gene; V was cut back by 0 bases and J by 8 bases. CDR3 length equals 14 residues. CDR3 sequence reads: CASSQDLGGDEQFF. The CDR3 DNA follows: TGTGCCAGCAGCCAAGATCTCGGGGGGGATGAGCAGTTCTTC.

V gene TRBV7-9 combines with J gene TRBJ2-7, with D possibly called TRBD1 or TRBD2 (7 bases each). The CDR3 is 14 residues long. From germline, CDR1 is SEHNR and CDR2 FQNEAQ (reference sequence). V was shortened by 5 bases and J by 4 bases, with 15 bases between the two germline ends. The CDR3 is CASSPDREGYEQYF. CDR3 sequence (DNA): TGTGCCAGCAGCCCTGACAGGGAGGGTTACGAGCAGTACTTC.

This clonotype was seen many times. The chain carries TRBV28 and TRBJ1-2, with D unresolved. Germline CDR1 MDHEN, CDR2 SYDVKM. The V end was cut by 8 bases, the J end by 4 bases, with 14 bases between. This CDR3 comprises 13 residues. CDR3 residues: CASLGPASYGYTF. CDR3 nucleotide sequence: TGTGCCAGCCTGGGCCCTGCTAGCTATGGCTACACCTTC.

V gene TRBV7-9 combines with J gene TRBJ1-2, with TRBD1 matching over 8 bases. Germline loops: CDR1 SEHNR, CDR2 FQNEAQ (reference sequence). CDR3 length: 16 amino acids. V lost 4 bases and J lost 12; bases outside the gene matches: 19. CDR3 loop: CASSSTGAGWMRGHTF. The CDR3 DNA sequence: TGTGCCAGCAGCTCGACAGGGGCTGGGTGGATGCGAGGCCACACCTTC. Full variable domain (outside the CDR3, taken from reference TRBV7-9 and TRBJ1-2): DTGVSQNPRHKITKRGQNVTFRCDPISEHNRLYWYRQTLGQGPEFLTYFQNEAQLEKSRLLSDRFSAERPKGSFSTLEIQRTEQGDSAMYLCASSSTGAGWMRGHTFGSGTRLTVV.

In this sample, this clonotype turned up many times. The V gene is TRBV5-1, the J gene TRBJ2-7, with 9 bases aligning to TRBD1. Germline CDR1 and CDR2: SGHRS and YFSETQ. The trim removed 1 base at V and 5 bases at J, leaving 7 bases unmatched. This CDR3 contains 15 residues. CDR3 nucleotides: TGCGCCAGCAGCTTGTTACAGGGGGCCGTCCACGAGCAGTACTTC. It is translated as CASSLLQGAVHEQYF. The variable domain in full, completed from reference TRBV5-1 and TRBJ2-7, reads KAGVTQTPRYLIKTRGQQVTLSCSPISGHRSVSWYQQTPGQGLQFLFEYFSETQRNKGNFPGRFSGRQFSNSRSEMNVSTLELGDSALYLCASSLLQGAVHEQYFGPGTRLTVT.

The rearrangement links TRBV2 to TRBJ2-1; D unresolved. CDR1 and CDR2 from the germline V gene are SNHLY and FYNNEI. Trimming took 0 bases from V and 14 from J, leaving 8 bases between them. The CDR3 length is 11 residues. Here the CDR3 reads CASSEATKKFF. The CDR3 DNA follows: TGTGCCAGCAGTGAAGCCACGAAAAAGTTCTTC.

The V gene is TRBV6-5, the J gene TRBJ2-7, with D possibly TRBD2 on 6 matching bases. V lost 0 bases and J lost 2, with 11 bases in between. The germline gives CDR1 MNHEY, CDR2 SVGAGI. CDR3 size: 15 residues. CDR3 residues: CASSYSRLVAYEQYF. The CDR3 DNA reads TGTGCCAGCAGTTACTCACGACTAGTCGCCTACGAGCAGTACTTC.

This clonotype was seen many times. This chain joins TRBV18 and TRBJ1-1, with D perhaps TRBD1 (6 bases). Trimming took 0 bases from V and 4 from J, leaving 12 bases between them. The CDR3 runs to 15 residues. Germline CDR1 is KGHSH and CDR2 is LQKENI. Here the CDR3 DNA reads TGTGCCAGCTCACCACCTACAGGGAGAGGCACTGAAGCTTTCTTT. Translating it yields CASSPPTGRGTEAFF.

This sequence joins TRBV30 and TRBJ1-6; 7 nucleotides align to TRBD1. The germline gives CDR1 GTSNPN, CDR2 SVGIG (reference sequence). This CDR3 region has 13 residues. V lost 5 bases to trimming and J lost 6 bases; unmatched junction nucleotides: 4. The CDR3 spells CAWAGQTNSPLHF. The CDR3 DNA reads as TGTGCCTGGGCGGGACAGACTAATTCACCCCTCCACTTT.

The J gene is TRBJ2-1, the V gene TRBV6-2 or TRBV6-3; 8 bases agree with TRBD2. The CDR3 contains 16 residues. V trimming: 5 bases; J trimming: 0 bases; junction bases outside the gene matches: 6. Germline values: CDR1 MNHEY, CDR2 SVGEGT. The DNA for the CDR3 is TGTGCCAGCAGTGTATCCGGGACTAGCTCCTACAATGAGCAGTTCTTC. Its protein is CASSVSGTSSYNEQFF.

About this clonotype itself: A read error may account for a junction end that differs from germline. The J gene is TRBJ2-1, the V gene TRBV7-7; 13 positions match TRBD2. The length of the CDR3 is 15 residues. Germline V gives CDR1 SSHAT, CDR2 FNYEAQ (reference sequence). The CDR3 reads CASSSGLAGQNEQFF. CDR3 DNA: TGTGCTAGCAGCTCGGGACTAGCGGGGCAGAATGAGCAGTTCTTC.

As to this clonotype: A much larger clone lies one base from this, so it may be a read error. The V call is TRBV20-1, the J call TRBJ2-1; tentatively, D is TRBD1 (5 bases). CDR1 and CDR2 from the germline V gene are DFQATT and SNEGSKA (reference sequence). Between the trimmed V and J ends, which lost 3 bases and 0 bases, there was a span of 9 bases. This CDR3 region has 14 residues. The CDR3 DNA reads TGCAGTGCTAGCCCGCAGGGCTCCTACAATGAGCAGTTCTTC. Residues: CSASPQGSYNEQFF.

This clonotype came up a few times. This sequence joins TRBV5-1 and TRBJ2-7, with D unresolved. The CDR3 covers 12 residues. V gave up 1 base and J gave up 7 bases, with 9 bases separating them. Germline loops: CDR1 SGHRS, CDR2 YFSETQ. The CDR3 reads CASSLTFGEQYF. The CDR3 nucleotides read TGCGCCAGCAGCTTGACGTTCGGGGAGCAGTACTTC.

This clonotype was counted between two and nine times. The rearrangement uses TRBV2 and TRBJ2-1, with no clear D. Trimming cost V 2 bases and J 0 bases, with 5 bases left between them. Germline-derived CDR1 and CDR2 are SNHLY and FYNNEI. The CDR3 extends over 14 amino acids. The CDR3 is CASSEISSYNEQFF. CDR3 DNA: TGTGCCAGCAGTGAAATTAGCTCCTACAATGAGCAGTTCTTC.

The table lists this clonotype with many counts. The chain has TRBV7-8 and TRBJ1-2; no clear D gene. The CDR3 loop spans 14 amino acids. The germline V gene encodes CDR1 SGHVS and CDR2 FQNEAQ. Deletions cut 1 base from V and 8 bases from J, with 14 bases between. The chain's CDR3 is CASSLVLSRGGYTF. The CDR3 coding sequence is TGTGCCAGCAGCTTAGTACTCTCGCGTGGGGGCTACACCTTC.

In its sample, this clonotype was seen many times. The V call is TRBV11-2, the J call TRBJ1-1; weak D call: TRBD1 (6 bases). From germline, CDR1 is SGHAT and CDR2 FQNNGV. The ends were cut back, 2 bases at V and 3 bases at J, with 10 bases in the middle. The CDR3 has 14 residues. The CDR3 sequence: CASSLNRAYTEAFF. The CDR3 nucleotides are TGTGCCAGCAGCTTAAACAGGGCGTACACTGAAGCTTTCTTT.

The rearrangement links TRBV5-6 to TRBJ2-1; D unclear. V was clipped by 1 base and J by 8 bases, with 4 bases between them. This CDR3 has 11 amino acids. Germline lookup yields CDR1 SGHDT and CDR2 YYEEEE. As DNA, the CDR3 is TGTGCCAGCAGCTTGCACTATGAGCAGTTCTTC. It yields the protein CASSLHYEQFF.

This clonotype turned up a few times. This rearrangement joins TRBV11-2 to TRBJ2-5; 8 bases are a match to TRBD2. This CDR3 is built from 13 residues. V lost 6 bases to trimming and J lost 7 bases; unmatched junction nucleotides: 7. CDR1 and CDR2 from the germline V gene are SGHAT and FQNNGV. CDR3 residues: CASRVGGGGTQYF. The CDR3 nucleotides read TGTGCCAGCAGAGTCGGGGGGGGGGGGACCCAGTACTTC.

This clonotype was counted only a few times. The chain employs TRBV28 and TRBJ1-3; TRBD1 is a possible D gene (6 bases). Germline loops: CDR1 MDHEN, CDR2 SYDVKM. V was shortened by 7 bases and J by 4 bases, with 17 bases between the two germline ends. CDR3 length: 15 amino acids. The CDR3 DNA is TGTGCCAGCACCTCACAGGGATTTTCAGGAAACACCATATATTTT. It specifies CASTSQGFSGNTIYF.